One sample yielded the 21 T cell receptor beta chains listed below, sequenced in a study of blood T cell repertoires in COVID-19. TCRdb's table, derived via immunoSEQ multiplex PCR, lists solely in-frame clones and lacks some. The table records 150,000 or so clones, about 86% of them present only once. The sample taken for sequencing was peripheral blood. The source of these receptors is a woman aged 55-69 years with acute or convalescent COVID-19.

As regards this clone: At the DNA level, this CDR3 is encoded by other sequences in the same sample as well. CDR3 in amino acids: CASSPPGTGNTEAFF. CDR3 nucleotide sequence: TGTGCCAGCAGCCCCCCCGGGACAGGGAACACTGAAGCTTTCTTT. V usage is TRBV7-2 and J usage is TRBJ1-1, with 8 bases fitting TRBD1. Germline V gene data show CDR1 as SGHTA and CDR2 as FQGNSA. With V trimmed by 5 bases and J by 1 base, 6 bases remained unmatched. The CDR3 extends over 15 amino acids.

The chain is built from TRBV9 and TRBJ1-5, with 10 positions matching TRBD1. The CDR3 has 15 residues. Germline V gives CDR1 SGDLS, CDR2 YYNGEE. The V segment lost 4 bases and the J segment 5 bases; nucleotides outside the gene matches: 6. CDR3 in DNA: TGTGCCAGCAGCCCCGGGACAGGGGCACATCAGCCCCAGCATTTT. This gives the protein CASSPGTGAHQPQHF.

The rearrangement joins TRBV18 to TRBJ1-4; D gene unclear. V was pared by 3 bases and J by 0 bases, with 11 bases between. CDR3 length equals 16 residues. The V gene's germline CDR1 is KGHSH and CDR2 LQKENI. The DNA for the CDR3 is TGTGCCAGCTCACCGACTGCACTAGCAACTAATGAAAAACTGTTTTTT. Encoded protein: CASSPTALATNEKLFF. Together with reference TRBV18 and TRBJ1-4, the CDR3 gives the full variable domain: NAGVMQNPRHLVRRRGQEARLRCSPMKGHSHVYWYRQLPEEGLKFMVYLQKENIIDESGMPKERFSAEFPKEGPSILRIQQVVRGDSAAYFCASSPTALATNEKLFFGSGTQLSVL.

The V gene is TRBV28, the J gene TRBJ1-2; D may be TRBD1 (6 bases). Germline CDR1 and CDR2: MDHEN and SYDVKM. The V and J ends lost 6 bases and 2 bases respectively, with 19 bases between them. The CDR3 is 16 residues long. The CDR3 DNA reads TGTGCCAGCAGATCAATTAGCCTCAGGGGAAACTATGGCTACACCTTC. It is translated as CASRSISLRGNYGYTF.

J is TRBJ1-6 and V is TRBV27, with unresolved D. Germline assignment: CDR1 MNHEY and CDR2 SMNVEV (reference sequence). This CDR3 has 14 residues. V was cut by 6 bases and J by 5 bases, with 11 bases left in between. The CDR3 here is CASSRPENNSPLHF. The CDR3 nucleotides are TGTGCCAGCAGCCGCCCGGAGAATAATTCACCCCTCCACTTT.

The genes are TRBV28 and TRBJ2-1, with a weak D call TRBD2 (6 bases). The CDR3 runs to 16 residues. From germline, CDR1 is MDHEN and CDR2 SYDVKM. V was pared by 2 bases and J by 0 bases, with 11 bases between. The CDR3 coding sequence is TGTGCCAGCAGTTTAGGCGGGGCGACCTCCTACAATGAGCAGTTCTTC. Translation: CASSLGGATSYNEQFF.

The V gene is TRBV18, the J gene TRBJ2-7; TRBD1 matches 8 bases. The V segment lost 3 bases and the J segment 3 bases; nucleotides outside the gene matches: 7. The length of the CDR3 is 15 residues. In germline, CDR1 is KGHSH, CDR2 LQKENI. This chain's CDR3 is CASSPQGARIYEQYF. The CDR3 DNA follows: TGTGCCAGCTCACCTCAGGGGGCCCGTATCTACGAGCAGTACTTC. The variable domain in full, completed from reference TRBV18 and TRBJ2-7, reads NAGVMQNPRHLVRRRGQEARLRCSPMKGHSHVYWYRQLPEEGLKFMVYLQKENIIDESGMPKERFSAEFPKEGPSILRIQQVVRGDSAAYFCASSPQGARIYEQYFGPGTRLTVT.

The chain recombines TRBV2 with TRBJ2-2, with 8 bases fitting TRBD1. This CDR3 contains 15 residues. V gave up 5 bases and J gave up 3 bases; unmatched junction bases: 5. Germline-derived CDR1 and CDR2 are SNHLY and FYNNEI. CDR3 protein: CASSLTGADTGELFF. CDR3 coding DNA: TGTGCCAGCAGTCTGACAGGGGCGGACACCGGGGAGCTGTTTTTT.

This clone was counted a single time. This chain links TRBV19 with TRBJ1-1; no clear D gene. Trimming pared 7 bases from V and 1 base from J, leaving 10 bases between. This CDR3 spans 13 amino acids. Germline V gene lookup returns CDR1 LNHDA and CDR2 SQIVND (reference sequence). CDR3 sequence: CASIPVWNTEAFF. CDR3 DNA sequence: TGTGCCAGTATTCCCGTTTGGAACACTGAAGCTTTCTTT.

The chain is built from TRBV4-2 and TRBJ2-5; perhaps TRBD2 as D (7 bases). The CDR3 consists of 16 residues. The ends were cut back, 1 base at V and 4 bases at J, with 16 bases in the middle. Germline V gives CDR1 LGHNA, CDR2 YNFKEQ. This CDR3 is CASSQAMVGGRETQYF. The CDR3 bases are TGTGCCAGCAGCCAAGCCATGGTGGGGGGGCGAGAGACCCAGTACTTC.

This chain links TRBV10-3 with TRBJ2-5; TRBD1 is a possible D gene (5 bases). Deletions cut 0 bases from V and 5 bases from J, with 10 bases between. CDR1 and CDR2 from the germline V gene are ENHRY and SYGVKD. The CDR3 is made up of 14 amino acids. CDR3 sequence reads: CAISESLGLETQYF. The CDR3 bases are TGTGCCATCAGTGAGTCTTTGGGGCTGGAGACCCAGTACTTC.

The chain couples TRBV19 to TRBJ2-1; 9 bases agree with TRBD2. V gave up 5 bases and J gave up 10 bases; unmatched junction bases: 6. From germline, CDR1 is LNHDA and CDR2 SQIVND (reference sequence). The CDR3 contains 13 residues. DNA for the CDR3: TGTGCCAGTAGTCCGGGACTAGCTGGCGAGCAGTTCTTC. Amino acid sequence: CASSPGLAGEQFF.

The V and J genes are TRBV6-1 and TRBJ1-4, with a possible D match to TRBD1 (6 bases). This CDR3 region has 17 residues. The germline CDR1 and CDR2 sequences are MNHNS and SASEGT. V was cut by 4 bases and J by 3 bases, with 18 bases left in between. The CDR3 DNA reads as TGTGCCAGCAGTGGAGGGCCTCACAGGGAGCCTAATGAAAAACTGTTTTTT. Encoded protein: CASSGGPHREPNEKLFF.

CDR3 in DNA: TGTGCCAGCTCACCATGGGGGCAGAAAGAGACCCAGTACTTC. As protein: CASSPWGQKETQYF. The V call is TRBV18, the J call TRBJ2-5, with D maybe TRBD1 (6 bases). Germline V CDR1 and CDR2: KGHSH, LQKENI. Trimming pared 2 bases from V and 3 bases from J, leaving 10 bases between. The CDR3 length is 14 residues.

The chain joins TRBV5-4 to TRBJ2-3; D may be TRBD1 (5 bases). V was cut by 0 bases and J by 2 bases, with 13 bases left in between. The CDR3 is made up of 16 amino acids. Looked up from germline, CDR1 is SGHNT and CDR2 is YYREEE (reference sequence). CDR3 amino acids: CASSLGRGASTDTQYF. In nucleotides, the CDR3 is TGTGCCAGCAGCTTGGGTAGGGGCGCATCCACAGATACGCAGTATTTT.

The chain is built from TRBV4-1 and TRBJ2-1; 9 positions agree with TRBD1. Germline CDR1 and CDR2: MGHRA and YSYEKL. V lost 3 bases and J lost 8; bases outside the gene matches: 2. This CDR3 is 13 amino acids long. The CDR3 nucleotides read TGCGCCAGCAGCCAGGGACAGGGCCATGAGCAGTTCTTC. Residues: CASSQGQGHEQFF.

The rearrangement uses TRBV3-1 (or the pseudogene TRBV3-2) and TRBJ1-1, with TRBD1 matching over 11 bases. Losses at the gene ends were 2 bases for V and 6 bases for J; bases not matched to a gene: 11. The CDR3 has 17 residues. Per germline, CDR1 LGHDT and CDR2 YNNKEL (reference sequence). The CDR3 here is CASSQNPGTGGLAEAFF. CDR3 sequence (DNA): TGTGCCAGCAGCCAAAACCCCGGGACAGGGGGACTCGCTGAAGCTTTCTTT.

This clone was found a few times. This chain links TRBV20-1 with TRBJ1-2; tentative D call: TRBD1 (6 bases). The CDR3 has 15 residues. Germline V gene sequence: CDR1 DFQATT, CDR2 SNEGSKA (reference sequence). V shed 3 bases and J shed 3 bases, with 17 bases lying between them. The chain's CDR3 is CSASAGGASYYGYTF. CDR3 in DNA: TGCAGTGCTAGTGCGGGGGGGGCGAGTTACTATGGCTACACCTTC.

The CDR3 DNA sequence: TGTGCCAGCTCCCGGGACAGTCAGCGGTCACCCCTCCACTTT. Encoded protein: CASSRDSQRSPLHF. The V and J genes are TRBV18 and TRBJ1-6, with 7 bases aligning to TRBD1. This CDR3 is built from 14 residues. Germline CDR1 reads KGHSH; CDR2 reads LQKENI. With V trimmed by 6 bases and J by 10 bases, 9 bases remained unmatched.

This clone was observed a single time. This chain joins TRBV6-5 and TRBJ1-6; maybe TRBD1 (5 bases). This CDR3 has 16 residues. Germline loops: CDR1 MNHEY, CDR2 SVGAGI. V was cut by 2 bases and J by 8 bases, with 16 bases left in between. The CDR3 DNA is TGTGCCAGCAGTTACGGGCCCGCAGGGTCGGATTCACCCCTCCACTTT. Its translation is CASSYGPAGSDSPLHF.

This chain joins TRBV7-9 and TRBJ1-4; D is possibly TRBD1 (5 bases). CDR1 is SEHNR and CDR2 is FQNEAQ in the germline V gene (reference sequence). CDR3 length: 15 residues. Trimming removed 5 bases from V and 4 bases from J, with 14 bases in between. The DNA of the CDR3 is TGTGCCAGCAGCCTAGGACAAAGCTTTAATGAAAAACTGTTTTTT. Amino acids: CASSLGQSFNEKLFF.